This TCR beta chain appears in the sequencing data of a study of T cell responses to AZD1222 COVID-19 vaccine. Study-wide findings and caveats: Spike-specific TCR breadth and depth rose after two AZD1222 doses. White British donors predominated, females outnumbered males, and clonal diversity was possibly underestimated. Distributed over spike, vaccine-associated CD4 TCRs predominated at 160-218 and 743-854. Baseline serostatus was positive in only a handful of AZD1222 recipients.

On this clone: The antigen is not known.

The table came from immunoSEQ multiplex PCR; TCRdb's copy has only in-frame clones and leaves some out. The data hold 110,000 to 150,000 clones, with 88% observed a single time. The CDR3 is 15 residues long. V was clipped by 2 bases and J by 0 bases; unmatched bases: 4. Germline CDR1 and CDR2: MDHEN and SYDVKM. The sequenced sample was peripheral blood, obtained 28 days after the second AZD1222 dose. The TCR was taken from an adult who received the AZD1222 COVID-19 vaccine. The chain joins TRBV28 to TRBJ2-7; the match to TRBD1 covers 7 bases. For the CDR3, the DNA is TGTGCCAGCAGTTTAGCACAGGGGCTCTCCTACGAGCAGTACTTC. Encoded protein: CASSLAQGLSYEQYF.